This TCR beta chain was captured in a study of blood T cells in healthy people across ages. Findings and limits, study-wide: TCR beta diversity correlated strongly with naive T cell percentage.

The V end lost 3 bases, the J end lost 0 bases, and 16 bases lay between the germline ends. The CDR3 extends over 17 amino acids. The donors, all healthy, were Caucasians living in Russia, aged roughly 6 to 95. Primers used in a second PCR of about 7 to 12 cycles were a sample-barcoded 5' primer and a J-beta primer mix. Via MiXCR, TCRdb re-called the 5' RACE reads, giving one row per CDR3 protein. The table has 1.5 million to 2 million distinct CDR3 sequences, under 30% seen once. Notes on this clonotype: Its matching antigen is unknown.

What was sequenced was blood. This chain connects TRBV12-3 or TRBV12-4 to TRBJ2-3; TRBD2 might be the D (5 bases). The sequence was collected from a woman in her twenties or thirties in good health. The CDR3 bases are TGTGCCAGCAGTTTTGGTTCCCTAAGCGGAAGCACAGATACGCAGTATTTT. It yields the protein CASSFGSLSGSTDTQYF.